This TCR beta chain was found in a study of circulating and synovial CD4+ cells in juvenile arthritis. Study findings and constraints: Shared-clonotype fractions with synovium likely underestimate full repertoire overlap. Vbeta family usage analysis did not detect the pathogenic-like versus bulk difference. Diversity here was lower than in bulk blood CD4 cells.

Samples derive from patients with active juvenile idiopathic arthritis. Only in-frame clones appear in the TCRdb table, and some are missing; sequencing was by immunoSEQ multiplex PCR. Of roughly 33,000 clones listed, about 95% are singletons. In regard to this clone: Its antigen remains unidentified.

The sample comprised CD4+ T cells from blood. The TCR was taken from a human donor with juvenile idiopathic arthritis.

CDR3 in amino acids: CAGTRTEAFF. Here the CDR3 DNA reads TGTGCCGGTACGCGGACTGAAGCTTTCTTT. V usage is TRBV28 and J usage is TRBJ1-1; the D is unclear. Per the germline V gene, CDR1 is MDHEN and CDR2 is SYDVKM. Trimming took off 11 bases at V and 5 bases at J, with 9 bases between the two ends. There are 10 residues in the CDR3.